This TCR beta chain comes out of a study of T cell responses to AZD1222 COVID-19 vaccine. This table comes from immunoSEQ multiplex PCR, and its TCRdb copy is limited to in-frame clones, with some not included. The table records 100,000 to 150,000 clones, approximately 90% of them present only once. From germline, CDR1 is KGHSH and CDR2 LQKENI. CDR3 size: 16 residues. V dropped 3 bases and J dropped 8 bases, with 21 bases sitting between them. The chain couples TRBV18 to TRBJ2-3; D may be TRBD2 (6 bases). The sample consisted of peripheral blood, taken on day 0 of AZD1222 vaccination. The clonotype was recovered from an adult in good health. For the CDR3, the DNA is TGTGCCAGCTCACCCCCCGCGGGATCTCACACGGGTACGCAGTATTTT. Translating it yields CASSPPAGSHTGTQYF. The full variable domain, completed using reference TRBV18 and TRBJ2-3, is NAGVMQNPRHLVRRRGQEARLRCSPMKGHSHVYWYRQLPEEGLKFMVYLQKENIIDESGMPKERFSAEFPKEGPSILRIQQVVRGDSAAYFCASSPPAGSHTGTQYFGPGTRLTVL.